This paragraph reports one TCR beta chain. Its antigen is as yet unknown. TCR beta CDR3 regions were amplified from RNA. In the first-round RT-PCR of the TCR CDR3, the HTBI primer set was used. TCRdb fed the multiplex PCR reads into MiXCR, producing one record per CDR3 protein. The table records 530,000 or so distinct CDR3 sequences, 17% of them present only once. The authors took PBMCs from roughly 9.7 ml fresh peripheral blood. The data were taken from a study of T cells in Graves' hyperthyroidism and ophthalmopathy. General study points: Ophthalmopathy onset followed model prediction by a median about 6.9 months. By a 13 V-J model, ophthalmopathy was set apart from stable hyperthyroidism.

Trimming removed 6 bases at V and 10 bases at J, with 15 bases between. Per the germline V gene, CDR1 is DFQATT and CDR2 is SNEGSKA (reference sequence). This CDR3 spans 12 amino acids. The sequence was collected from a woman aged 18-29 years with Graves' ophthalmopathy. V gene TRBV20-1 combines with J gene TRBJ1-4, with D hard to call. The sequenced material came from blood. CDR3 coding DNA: TGCAGTGCACTTCACGGGGATGGAAAACTGTTTTTT. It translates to CSALHGDGKLFF.